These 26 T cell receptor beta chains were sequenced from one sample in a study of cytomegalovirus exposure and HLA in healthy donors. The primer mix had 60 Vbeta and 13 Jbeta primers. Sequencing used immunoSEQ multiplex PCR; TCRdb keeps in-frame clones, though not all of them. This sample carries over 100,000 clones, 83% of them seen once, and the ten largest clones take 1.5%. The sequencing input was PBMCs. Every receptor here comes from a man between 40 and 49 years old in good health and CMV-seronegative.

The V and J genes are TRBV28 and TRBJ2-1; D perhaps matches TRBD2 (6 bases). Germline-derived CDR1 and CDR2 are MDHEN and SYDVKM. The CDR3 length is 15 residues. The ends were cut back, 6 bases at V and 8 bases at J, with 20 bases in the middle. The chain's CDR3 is CASSAPRGGVDEQFF. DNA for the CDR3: TGTGCCAGCAGCGCCCCGAGGGGAGGCGTCGATGAGCAGTTCTTC.

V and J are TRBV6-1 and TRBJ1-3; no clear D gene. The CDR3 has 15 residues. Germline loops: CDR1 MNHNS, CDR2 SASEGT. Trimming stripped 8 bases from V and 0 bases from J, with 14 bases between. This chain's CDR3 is CASSEGGNSGNTIYF. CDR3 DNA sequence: TGTGCCAGCTCTGAAGGTGGCAACTCTGGAAACACCATATATTTT.

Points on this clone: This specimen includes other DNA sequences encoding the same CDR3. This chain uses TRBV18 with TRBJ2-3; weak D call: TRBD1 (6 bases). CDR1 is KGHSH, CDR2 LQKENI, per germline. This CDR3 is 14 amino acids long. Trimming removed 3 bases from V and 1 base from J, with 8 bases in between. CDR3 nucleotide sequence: TGTGCCAGCTCACCCCCAGGGGGCACAGATACGCAGTATTTT. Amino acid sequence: CASSPPGGTDTQYF.

The CDR3 DNA reads TGTGCCAGCAGCCACACCCGGGTCTGGGGGGACCACGAGCAGTACTTC. It yields the protein CASSHTRVWGDHEQYF. The chain couples TRBV14 to TRBJ2-7; D perhaps matches TRBD2 (6 bases). Trimming removed 3 bases at V and 5 bases at J, with 20 bases between. This CDR3 contains 16 residues. Per germline, CDR1 SGHDN and CDR2 FVKESK.

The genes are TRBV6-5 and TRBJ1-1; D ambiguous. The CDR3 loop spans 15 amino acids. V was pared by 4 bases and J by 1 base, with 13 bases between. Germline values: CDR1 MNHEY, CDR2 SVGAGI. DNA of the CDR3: TGTGCCAGCAGTTTCCATGGACTGCCGAACACTGAAGCTTTCTTT. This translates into CASSFHGLPNTEAFF.

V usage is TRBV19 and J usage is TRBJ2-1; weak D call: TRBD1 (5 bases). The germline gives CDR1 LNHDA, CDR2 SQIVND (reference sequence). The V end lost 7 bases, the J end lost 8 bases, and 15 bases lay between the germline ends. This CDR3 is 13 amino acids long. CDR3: CASTQDTRHEQFF. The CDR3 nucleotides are TGTGCCAGTACCCAGGACACCAGGCATGAGCAGTTCTTC. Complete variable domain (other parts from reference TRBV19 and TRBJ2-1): DGGITQSPKYLFRKEGQNVTLSCEQNLNHDAMYWYRQDPGQGLRLIYYSQIVNDFQKGDIAEGYSVSREKKESFPLTVTSAQKNPTAFYLCASTQDTRHEQFFGPGTRLTVL.

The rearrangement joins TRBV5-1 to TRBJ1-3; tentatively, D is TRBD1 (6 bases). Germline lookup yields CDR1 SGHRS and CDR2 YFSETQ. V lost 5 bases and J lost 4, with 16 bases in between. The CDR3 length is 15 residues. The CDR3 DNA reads TGCGCCAGCAGAGTAGGGACAAGCGCGGGAAACACCATATATTTT. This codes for CASRVGTSAGNTIYF.

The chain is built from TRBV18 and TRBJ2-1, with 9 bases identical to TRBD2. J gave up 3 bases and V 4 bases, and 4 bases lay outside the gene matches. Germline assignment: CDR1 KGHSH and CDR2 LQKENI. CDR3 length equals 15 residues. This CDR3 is CASSHERGDYNEQFF. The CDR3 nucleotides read TGTGCCAGCTCACACGAGCGGGGGGACTACAATGAGCAGTTCTTC.

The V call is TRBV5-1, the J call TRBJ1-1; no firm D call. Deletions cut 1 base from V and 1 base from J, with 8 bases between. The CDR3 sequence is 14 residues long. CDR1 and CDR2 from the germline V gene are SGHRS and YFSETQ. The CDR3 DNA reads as TGCGCCAGCAGCTTGAGAGTAAGGAACACTGAAGCTTTCTTT. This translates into CASSLRVRNTEAFF.

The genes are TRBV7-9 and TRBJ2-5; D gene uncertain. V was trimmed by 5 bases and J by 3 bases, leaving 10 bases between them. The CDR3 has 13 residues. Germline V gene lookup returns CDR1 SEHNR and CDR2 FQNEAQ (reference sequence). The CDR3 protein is CASSLLLEETQYF. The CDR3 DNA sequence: TGTGCCAGCAGCCTTTTACTGGAAGAGACCCAGTACTTC.

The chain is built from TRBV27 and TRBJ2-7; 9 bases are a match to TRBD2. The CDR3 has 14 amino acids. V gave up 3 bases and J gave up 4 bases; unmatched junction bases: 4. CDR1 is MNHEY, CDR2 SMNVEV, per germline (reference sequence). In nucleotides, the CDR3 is TGTGCCAGCAGTTTCGCGGGGGGGACTTACGAGCAGTACTTC. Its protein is CASSFAGGTYEQYF.

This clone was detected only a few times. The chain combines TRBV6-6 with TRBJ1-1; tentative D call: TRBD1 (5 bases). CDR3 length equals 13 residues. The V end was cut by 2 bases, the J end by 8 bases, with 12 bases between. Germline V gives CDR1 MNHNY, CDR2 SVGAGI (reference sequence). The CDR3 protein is CASSYGPGPEAFF. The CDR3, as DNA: TGTGCCAGCAGTTACGGCCCAGGGCCAGAAGCTTTCTTT.

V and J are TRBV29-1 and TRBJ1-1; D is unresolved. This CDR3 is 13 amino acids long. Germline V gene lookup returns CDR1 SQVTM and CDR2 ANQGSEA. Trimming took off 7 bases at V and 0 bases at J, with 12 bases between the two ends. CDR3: CSGLTELNTEAFF. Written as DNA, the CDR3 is TGCAGCGGTCTAACAGAGTTGAACACTGAAGCTTTCTTT.

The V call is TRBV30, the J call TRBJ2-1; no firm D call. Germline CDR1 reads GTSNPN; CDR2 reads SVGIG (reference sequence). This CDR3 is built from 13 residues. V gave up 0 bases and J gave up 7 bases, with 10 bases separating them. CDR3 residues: CAWSVSGPNEQFF. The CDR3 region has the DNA TGTGCCTGGAGTGTAAGTGGGCCGAATGAGCAGTTCTTC.

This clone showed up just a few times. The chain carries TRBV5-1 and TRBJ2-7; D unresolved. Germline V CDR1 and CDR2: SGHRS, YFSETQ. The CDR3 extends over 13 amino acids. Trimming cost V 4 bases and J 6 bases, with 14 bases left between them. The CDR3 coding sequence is TGCGCCAGCAGCCCCGTGGCCCCCCTCGAGCAGTACTTC. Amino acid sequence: CASSPVAPLEQYF.

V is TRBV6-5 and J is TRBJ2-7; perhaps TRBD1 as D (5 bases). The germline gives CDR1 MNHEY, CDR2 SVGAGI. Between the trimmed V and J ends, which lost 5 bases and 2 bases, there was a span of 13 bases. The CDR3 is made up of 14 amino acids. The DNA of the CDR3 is TGTGCCAGCAGTCCGTGGGGCAGCACCTACGAGCAGTACTTC. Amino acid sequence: CASSPWGSTYEQYF.

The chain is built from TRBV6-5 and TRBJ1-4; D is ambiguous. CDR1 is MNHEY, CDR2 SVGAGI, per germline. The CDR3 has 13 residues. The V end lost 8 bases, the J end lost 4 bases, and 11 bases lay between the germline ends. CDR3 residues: CASALVLNEKLFF. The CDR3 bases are TGTGCCAGCGCATTAGTTCTTAATGAAAAACTGTTTTTT.

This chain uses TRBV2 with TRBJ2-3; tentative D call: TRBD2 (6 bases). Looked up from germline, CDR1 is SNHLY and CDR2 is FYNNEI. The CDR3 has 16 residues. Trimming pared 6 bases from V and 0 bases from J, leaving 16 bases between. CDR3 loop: CASSELLATSTDTQYF. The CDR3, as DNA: TGTGCCAGCAGCGAACTTCTAGCGACGAGCACAGATACGCAGTATTTT.

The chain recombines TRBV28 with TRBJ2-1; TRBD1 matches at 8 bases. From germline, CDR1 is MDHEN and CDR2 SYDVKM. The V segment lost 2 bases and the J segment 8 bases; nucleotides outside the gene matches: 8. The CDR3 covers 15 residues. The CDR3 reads CASSLDKQGVDEQFF. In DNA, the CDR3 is TGTGCCAGCAGTTTAGATAAACAGGGGGTTGATGAGCAGTTCTTC. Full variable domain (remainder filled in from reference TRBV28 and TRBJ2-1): DVKVTQSSRYLVKRTGEKVFLECVQDMDHENMFWYRQDPGLGLRLIYFSYDVKMKEKGDIPEGYSVSREKKERFSLILESASTNQTSMYLCASSLDKQGVDEQFFGPGTRLTVL.

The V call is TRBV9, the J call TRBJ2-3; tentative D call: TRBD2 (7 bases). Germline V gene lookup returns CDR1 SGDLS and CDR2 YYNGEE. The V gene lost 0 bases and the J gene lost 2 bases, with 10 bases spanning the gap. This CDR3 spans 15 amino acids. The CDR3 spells CASSVAGGPTDTQYF. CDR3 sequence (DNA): TGTGCCAGCAGCGTAGCGGGGGGCCCCACAGATACGCAGTATTTT.

This CDR3 reads CASSSAGVTNEKLFF. CDR3 nucleotide sequence: TGTGCCAGCAGTTCAGCAGGGGTAACTAATGAAAAACTGTTTTTT. The chain recombines TRBV6-5 with TRBJ1-4, with a weak D call TRBD1 (6 bases). The CDR3 spans 15 residues. V lost 4 bases, J lost 1 base, and 10 bases lay in between. Per germline, CDR1 MNHEY and CDR2 SVGAGI.

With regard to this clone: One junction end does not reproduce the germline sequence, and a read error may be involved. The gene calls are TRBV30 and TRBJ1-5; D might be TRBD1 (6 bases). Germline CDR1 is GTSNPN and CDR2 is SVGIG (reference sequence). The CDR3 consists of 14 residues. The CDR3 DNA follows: TGTGCCTGGAGTGTCGGACAGTTCAATCAGCCCCTGCATTTT. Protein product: CAWSVGQFNQPLHF.

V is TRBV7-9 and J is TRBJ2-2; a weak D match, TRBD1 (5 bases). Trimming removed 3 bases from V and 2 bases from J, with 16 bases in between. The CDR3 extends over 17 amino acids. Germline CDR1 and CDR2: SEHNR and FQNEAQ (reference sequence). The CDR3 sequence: CASSFSLDKFNTGELFF. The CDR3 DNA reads TGTGCCAGCAGCTTTTCACTGGACAAATTTAACACCGGGGAGCTGTTTTTT. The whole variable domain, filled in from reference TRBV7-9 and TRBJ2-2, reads DTGVSQNPRHKITKRGQNVTFRCDPISEHNRLYWYRQTLGQGPEFLTYFQNEAQLEKSRLLSDRFSAERPKGSFSTLEIQRTEQGDSAMYLCASSFSLDKFNTGELFFGEGSRLTVL.

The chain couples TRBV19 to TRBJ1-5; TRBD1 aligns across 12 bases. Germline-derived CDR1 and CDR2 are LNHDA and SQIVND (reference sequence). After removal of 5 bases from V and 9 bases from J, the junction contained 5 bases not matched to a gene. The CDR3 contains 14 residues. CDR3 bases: TGTGCCAGTAGTGGGACAGGGGGCCCCGGGCCCCAGCATTTT. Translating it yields CASSGTGGPGPQHF.

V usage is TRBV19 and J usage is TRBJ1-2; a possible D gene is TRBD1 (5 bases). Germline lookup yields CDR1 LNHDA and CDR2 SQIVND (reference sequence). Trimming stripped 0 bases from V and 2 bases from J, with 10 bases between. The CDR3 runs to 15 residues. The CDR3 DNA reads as TGTGCCAGTAGTATAGACCCAGGGTTCAACTATGGCTACACCTTC. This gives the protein CASSIDPGFNYGYTF.

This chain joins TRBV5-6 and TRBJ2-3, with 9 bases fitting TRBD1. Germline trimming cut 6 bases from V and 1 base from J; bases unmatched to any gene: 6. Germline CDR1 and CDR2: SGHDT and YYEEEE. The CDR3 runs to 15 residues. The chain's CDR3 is CASTLGQGGTDTQYF. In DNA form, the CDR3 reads TGTGCCAGCACCCTGGGACAGGGCGGCACAGATACGCAGTATTTT.